The TCR beta chain described here comes from a study of cytomegalovirus exposure and HLA in healthy donors. V lost 5 bases to trimming and J lost 3 bases; unmatched junction nucleotides: 8. The CDR3 runs 17 residues. Germline loops: CDR1 MDHEN, CDR2 SYDVKM. PCR involved 60 Vbeta and 13 Jbeta primers. Produced via immunoSEQ multiplex PCR; TCRdb's table is partial and in-frame only. This repertoire comprises around 35,000 clones; its ten largest clones make up approximately 2%. The J gene is TRBJ2-2, the V gene TRBV28; 11 positions match TRBD2. Specimen: PBMCs. The sequence came from a woman aged 35 to 49 in good health and CMV-seropositive. CDR3 coding DNA: TGTGCCAGCAGTGGACCTAGCGGGGGGATCGACACCGGGGAGCTGTTTTTT. Its translation: CASSGPSGGIDTGELFF. Together with reference TRBV28 and TRBJ2-2, the CDR3 gives the full variable domain: DVKVTQSSRYLVKRTGEKVFLECVQDMDHENMFWYRQDPGLGLRLIYFSYDVKMKEKGDIPEGYSVSREKKERFSLILESASTNQTSMYLCASSGPSGGIDTGELFFGEGSRLTVL.